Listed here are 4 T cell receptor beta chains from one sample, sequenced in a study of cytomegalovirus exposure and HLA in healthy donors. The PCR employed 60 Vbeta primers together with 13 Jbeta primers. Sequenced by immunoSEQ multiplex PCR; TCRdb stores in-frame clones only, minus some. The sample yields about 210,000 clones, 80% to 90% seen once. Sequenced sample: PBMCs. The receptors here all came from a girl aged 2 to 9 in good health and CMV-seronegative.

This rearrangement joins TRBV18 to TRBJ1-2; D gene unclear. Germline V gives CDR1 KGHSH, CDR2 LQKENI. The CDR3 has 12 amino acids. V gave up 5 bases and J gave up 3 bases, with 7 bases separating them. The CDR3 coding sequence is TGTGCCAGCTCATCCTCTTACTATGGCTACACCTTC. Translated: CASSSSYYGYTF.

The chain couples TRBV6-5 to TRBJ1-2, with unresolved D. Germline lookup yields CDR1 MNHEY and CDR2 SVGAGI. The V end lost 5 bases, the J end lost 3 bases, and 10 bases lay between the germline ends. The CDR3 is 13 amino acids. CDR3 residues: CASSRGTYYGYTF. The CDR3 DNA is TGTGCCAGCAGTCGCGGTACCTACTATGGCTACACCTTC.

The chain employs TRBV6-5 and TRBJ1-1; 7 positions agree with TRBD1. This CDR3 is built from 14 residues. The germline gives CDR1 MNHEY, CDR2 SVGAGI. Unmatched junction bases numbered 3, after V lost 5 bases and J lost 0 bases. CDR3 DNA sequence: TGTGCCAGCAGTGAACAGGGGATGAACACTGAAGCTTTCTTT. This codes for CASSEQGMNTEAFF.

In nucleotides, the CDR3 is TGTGCCAGTACTCGGACTAGCGGGAGGGCATTGTCTAGCACAGATACGCAGTATTTT. Its protein is CASTRTSGRALSSTDTQYF. The chain has TRBV19 and TRBJ2-3; TRBD2 aligns across 15 bases. The CDR3 sequence is 19 residues long. Looked up from germline, CDR1 is LNHDA and CDR2 is SQIVND (reference sequence). Trimming at V came to 7 bases and at J to 0 bases, leaving 11 bases not matched to a gene.